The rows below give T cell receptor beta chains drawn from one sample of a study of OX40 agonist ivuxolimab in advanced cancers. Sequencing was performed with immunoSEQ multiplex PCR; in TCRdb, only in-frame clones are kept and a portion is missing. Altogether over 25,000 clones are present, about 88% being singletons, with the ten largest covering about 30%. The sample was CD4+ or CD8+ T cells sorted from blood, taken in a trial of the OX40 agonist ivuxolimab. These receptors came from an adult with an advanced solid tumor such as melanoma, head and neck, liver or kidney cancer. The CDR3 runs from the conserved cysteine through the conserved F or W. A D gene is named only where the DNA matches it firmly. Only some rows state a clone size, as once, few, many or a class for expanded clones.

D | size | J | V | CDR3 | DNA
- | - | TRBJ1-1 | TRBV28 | CASSLLQVNTEAFF | TGTGCCAGCAGTTTATTGCAGGTGAACACTGAAGCTTTCTTT
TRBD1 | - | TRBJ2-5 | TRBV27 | CASSFIGAGTGWSETQYF | TGTGCCAGCAGTTTTATTGGTGCAGGGACAGGGTGGTCAGAGACCCAGTACTTC
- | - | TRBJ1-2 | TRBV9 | CASSAPTSPNYGYTF | TGTGCCAGCAGCGCACCGACAAGCCCTAACTATGGCTACACCTTC
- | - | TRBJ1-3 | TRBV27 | CASSLGAGNTIYF | TGTGCCAGCAGTTTGGGGGCCGGAAACACCATATATTTT
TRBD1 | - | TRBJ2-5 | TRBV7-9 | CASSPTQGQIRETQYF | TGTGCCAGCAGCCCCACCCAGGGACAGATCCGGGAGACCCAGTACTTC
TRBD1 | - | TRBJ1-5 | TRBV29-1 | CSDTQDRDYQPQHF | TGCAGCGATACTCAGGACAGGGACTACCAGCCCCAGCATTTT
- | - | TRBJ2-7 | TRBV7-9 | CASSPPPEFYEQYF | TGTGCCAGCAGCCCACCCCCTGAATTCTACGAGCAGTACTTC
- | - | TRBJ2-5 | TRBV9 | CASSPPTVQETQYF | TGTGCCAGCAGCCCCCCGACAGTCCAAGAGACCCAGTACTTC
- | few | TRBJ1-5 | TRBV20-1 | CSARENQPQHF | TGCAGTGCTAGGGAAAATCAGCCCCAGCATTTT
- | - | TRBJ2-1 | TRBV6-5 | CASREQSSYNEQFF | TGTGCCAGCAGGGAACAAAGCTCCTACAATGAGCAGTTCTTC
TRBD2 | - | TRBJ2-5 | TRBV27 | CASKRGGQETQYF | TGTGCCAGCAAACGGGGGGGCCAAGAGACCCAGTACTTC
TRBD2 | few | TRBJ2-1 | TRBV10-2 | CASSPRSGGFYEQFF | TGCGCCAGCAGCCCGCGGAGCGGGGGCTTCTATGAGCAGTTCTTC